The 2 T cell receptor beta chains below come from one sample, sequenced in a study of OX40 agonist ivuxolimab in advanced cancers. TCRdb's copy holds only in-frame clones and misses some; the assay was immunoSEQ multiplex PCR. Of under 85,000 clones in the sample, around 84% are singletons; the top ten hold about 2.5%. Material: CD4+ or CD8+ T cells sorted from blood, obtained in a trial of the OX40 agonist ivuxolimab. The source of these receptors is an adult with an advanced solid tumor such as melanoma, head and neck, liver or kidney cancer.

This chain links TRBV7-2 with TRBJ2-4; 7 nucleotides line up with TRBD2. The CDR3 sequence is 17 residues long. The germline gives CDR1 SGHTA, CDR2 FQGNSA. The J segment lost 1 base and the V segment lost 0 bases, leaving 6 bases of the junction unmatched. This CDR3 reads CASSLASSGGAKNIQYF. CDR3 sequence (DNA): TGTGCCAGCAGCTTAGCGTCTAGCGGAGGTGCCAAAAACATTCAGTACTTC.

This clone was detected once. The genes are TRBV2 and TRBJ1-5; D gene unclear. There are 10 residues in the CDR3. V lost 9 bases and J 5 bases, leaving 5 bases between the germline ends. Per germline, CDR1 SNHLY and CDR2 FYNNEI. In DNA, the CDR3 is TGTGCCAGAAGAGATCAGCCCCAGCATTTT. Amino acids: CARRDQPQHF.